This T cell receptor (beta chain) was documented in a study of T cell repertoires in aging, cancer and after chemotherapy. The template was genomic DNA from peripheral blood, not RNA. The CDR3 sequence is 15 residues long. Germline trimming cut 1 base from V and 4 bases from J; bases unmatched to any gene: 3. The germline CDR1 and CDR2 sequences are ENHRY and SYGVKD. By proportion, this clonotype is medium-sized. TRB rearrangements spanning V, D and J were amplified using mixed TRB-A/B primers. TCRdb reprocessed the multiplex PCR reads with MiXCR, giving one entry per CDR3 protein. In the table there are about 5,000 distinct CDR3 sequences, around a third of which are singletons.

This sequence joins TRBV10-3 and TRBJ2-1; 8 positions agree with TRBD2. This sequence originates from a human donor with a blood cancer. The donor label of this sample is uncertain. The sequenced sample consisted of blood. The CDR3 nucleotides read TGTGCCATCAGTGAGTACCAGCGGGAGTACAATGAGCAGTTCTTC. Translated, it gives CAISEYQREYNEQFF.